This T cell receptor beta chain was recovered during a study of blood T cell repertoires in COVID-19. Study-wide context: From the United States, Italy and Spain came samples of acute and convalescent COVID-19. Sources were T cells, B-cell-depleted T cells, or PBMCs; the material itself was cDNA or gDNA.

CDR1 and CDR2 from the germline V gene are MNHEY and SVGAGI. CDR3 length: 14 residues. V shed 8 bases, J shed 1 base, and the junction held 4 bases outside the gene matches. Enrolled during active infection, Seattle patients were then followed longitudinally. Per the authors' pipeline: Reference gene primers were amplified, and this amplification served to estimate nucleated cell counts. Data came from immunoSEQ multiplex PCR; TCRdb stores just in-frame clones and leaves some out. V, J and clone size derive from that table, while D and trimming were established from the DNA sequence. The table lists roughly 120,000 clones, roughly four fifths of them singletons.

This chain joins TRBV6-5 and TRBJ2-3, with 9 bases lining up with TRBD2. The sample was peripheral blood. This clonotype was obtained from a man at least 80 years old with COVID-19, enrolled during active disease. DNA of the CDR3: TGTGCCAGCGGGCTAGCGGGACGCACAGATACGCAGTATTTT. Its translation: CASGLAGRTDTQYF.